The 17 T cell receptor beta chains below all came from one sample that was sequenced in a study of response to subunit inactivated influenza vaccine. A single record per CDR3 protein comes from TCRdb applying MiXCR to the RT-PCR reads. The data show more than 250,000 distinct CDR3 sequences, 20% to 25% seen once. This sample comprised PBMCs from blood, obtained approximately 20 months after vaccination. These receptors were taken from a man aged 50-75 years who received an inactivated influenza vaccine.

The chain links TRBV6-5 to TRBJ1-2; D perhaps matches TRBD1 (5 bases). V was pared by 2 bases and J by 2 bases, with 9 bases between. The CDR3 runs to 14 residues. The V gene's germline CDR1 is MNHEY and CDR2 SVGAGI. Written as DNA, the CDR3 is TGTGCCAGCAGTTACGTCGGGGGGAACTATGGCTACACCTTC. It encodes CASSYVGGNYGYTF.

V gene TRBV20-1 combines with J gene TRBJ2-7; TRBD2 agrees at 9 bases. CDR1 DFQATT and CDR2 SNEGSKA come from the germline V gene (reference sequence). This CDR3 has 16 residues. J gave up 9 bases and V 1 base, and 16 bases lay outside the gene matches. For the CDR3, the DNA is TGCAGTGCTAGAGTGGCTAGCGGGGCCCGCTACGAACGGCAGTACTTC. Its protein is CSARVASGARYERQYF.

This clonotype came up many times. CDR3 sequence reads: CAWSYKGSNQPQHF. For the CDR3, the DNA is TGTGCCTGGAGTTACAAGGGTAGCAATCAGCCCCAGCATTTT. The chain employs TRBV30 and TRBJ1-5, with D unclear. Germline V gives CDR1 GTSNPN, CDR2 SVGIG (reference sequence). Trimming took off 2 bases at V and 0 bases at J, with 8 bases between the two ends. This CDR3 region has 14 residues. The full variable domain, its missing parts supplied by reference TRBV30 and TRBJ1-5, is SQTIHQWPATLVQPVGSPLSLECTVEGTSNPNLYWYRQAAGRGLQLLFYSVGIGQISSEVPQNLSASRPQDRQFILSSKKLLLSDSGFYLCAWSYKGSNQPQHFGDGTRLSIL.

This clonotype was counted at least ten times. The genes are TRBV12-3 or TRBV12-4 and TRBJ1-6, with D tentatively TRBD1 (5 bases). V was shortened by 2 bases and J by 8 bases, with 10 bases between the two germline ends. This CDR3 has 14 amino acids. The CDR3 DNA follows: TGTGCCAGCAGTTTAAGGGGCCCCTATTCACCCCTCCACTTT. The encoded protein is CASSLRGPYSPLHF.

The V call is TRBV29-1, the J call TRBJ2-2, with D possibly being TRBD1 (6 bases). The germline V and J ends were trimmed by 4 bases and 5 bases, with 14 bases remaining between them. This CDR3 region has 14 residues. Germline CDR1 reads SQVTM; CDR2 reads ANQGSEA. The chain's CDR3 is CSVAGARWTGELFF. CDR3 in DNA: TGCAGCGTTGCAGGGGCTAGGTGGACCGGGGAGCTGTTTTTT.

This chain connects TRBV5-6 to TRBJ2-3; tentatively, D is TRBD2 (7 bases). Germline loops: CDR1 SGHDT, CDR2 YYEEEE. CDR3 size: 14 residues. V gave up 4 bases and J gave up 4 bases, with 13 bases separating them. CDR3 sequence reads: CASSPRGAADTQYF. The CDR3 DNA is TGTGCCAGCAGCCCCCGGGGGGCCGCAGATACGCAGTATTTT.

This clonotype was picked up a small number of times. The chain recombines TRBV11-2 with TRBJ2-1, with D possibly TRBD1 on 6 matching bases. This CDR3 comprises 13 residues. The germline V and J ends were trimmed by 5 bases and 9 bases, with 14 bases remaining between them. Germline V gene data show CDR1 as SGHAT and CDR2 as FQNNGV. The CDR3 coding sequence is TGTGCCAGCAGCATCCACAGGGACGGTGAGCAGTTCTTC. Amino acids: CASSIHRDGEQFF. The entire variable domain, with the rest obtained from reference TRBV11-2 and TRBJ2-1, is as follows: EAGVAQSPRYKIIEKRQSVAFWCNPISGHATLYWYQQILGQGPKLLIQFQNNGVVDDSQLPKDRFSAERLKGVDSTLKIQPAKLEDSAVYLCASSIHRDGEQFFGPGTRLTVL.

V and J are TRBV10-3 and TRBJ1-2, with D maybe TRBD1 (6 bases). With 2 bases removed from V and 6 bases from J, the gap between germline ends came to 7 bases. CDR3 length equals 12 residues. Germline CDR1 ENHRY, CDR2 SYGVKD. The CDR3 DNA reads TGTGCCATCAGTGAGAACAGGGATGGCTACACCTTC. It translates to CAISENRDGYTF.

This clonotype was seen only a few times. This chain uses TRBV9 with TRBJ2-1; D remains ambiguous. The CDR3 is made up of 12 amino acids. V was pared by 3 bases and J by 10 bases, with 11 bases between. Germline lookup yields CDR1 SGDLS and CDR2 YYNGEE. The CDR3 loop is CASSAGVGEQFF. The DNA of the CDR3 is TGTGCCAGCAGCGCAGGAGTAGGGGAGCAGTTCTTC.

J is TRBJ2-3 and V is TRBV6-1; D may be TRBD2 (6 bases). The CDR3 is made up of 16 amino acids. The germline V gene has CDR1 MNHNS and CDR2 SASEGT. Trimming removed 6 bases from V and 4 bases from J, with 20 bases in between. The CDR3 reads CASSRDSHLAPDTQYF. As DNA, the CDR3 is TGTGCCAGCAGCCGGGACTCCCATTTGGCCCCAGATACGCAGTATTTT.

The genes are TRBV25-1 and TRBJ2-3; possibly TRBD1 for D (5 bases). CDR3 length equals 14 residues. V lost 5 bases, J lost 2 bases, and 11 bases lay in between. CDR1 MGHDK and CDR2 SYGVNS come from the germline V gene. DNA of the CDR3: TGTGCCAGCAGTCCCGCAGGGCCCACAGATACGCAGTATTTT. Its protein product is CASSPAGPTDTQYF.

The chain joins TRBV27 to TRBJ1-2; a possible D gene is TRBD1 (5 bases). V lost 3 bases, J lost 7 bases, and 18 bases lay in between. Germline V gives CDR1 MNHEY, CDR2 SMNVEV (reference sequence). The CDR3 has 15 amino acids. The chain's CDR3 is CASSLYRQLPVGYTF. DNA for the CDR3: TGTGCCAGCAGTTTGTACAGACAGCTCCCCGTTGGCTACACCTTC.

The V and J genes are TRBV4-1 and TRBJ2-1, with D tentatively TRBD1 (5 bases). The V end was cut by 0 bases, the J end by 4 bases, with 10 bases between. This CDR3 is 15 amino acids long. The germline V gene encodes CDR1 MGHRA and CDR2 YSYEKL. The CDR3 DNA follows: TGCGCCAGCAGCCAAGATCTAAGGGGTTACAATGAGCAGTTCTTC. Amino acid sequence: CASSQDLRGYNEQFF.

The chain uses TRBV7-3 and TRBJ2-1; 8 nucleotides align to TRBD2. The CDR3 loop spans 16 amino acids. The germline gives CDR1 SGHTA, CDR2 FQGTGA. With 0 bases clipped from V and 6 bases from J, the junction kept 7 bases outside the gene matches. CDR3 in amino acids: CASSLTAAGVANEQFF. CDR3 DNA sequence: TGTGCCAGCAGCTTAACTGCAGCGGGAGTGGCCAATGAGCAGTTCTTC. The complete variable domain, with remaining parts taken from reference TRBV7-3 and TRBJ2-1, reads GAGVSQTPSNKVTEKGKYVELRCDPISGHTALYWYRQSLGQGPEFLIYFQGTGAADDSGLPNDRFFAVRPEGSVSTLKIQRTERGDSAVYLCASSLTAAGVANEQFFGPGTRLTVL.

This clonotype turned up a few times. The J gene is TRBJ2-1, the V gene TRBV12-3 or TRBV12-4, with a possible D match to TRBD1 (5 bases). Trimming pared 8 bases from V and 5 bases from J, leaving 16 bases between. The CDR3 covers 14 residues. The CDR3 protein is CASGHELGNNEQFF. In nucleotides, the CDR3 is TGTGCCAGCGGACACGAGTTGGGGAACAATGAGCAGTTCTTC.

This clonotype was observed a few times. The chain couples TRBV5-4 to TRBJ2-1, with D unresolved. This CDR3 comprises 13 residues. Looked up from germline, CDR1 is SGHNT and CDR2 is YYREEE (reference sequence). V dropped 4 bases and J dropped 2 bases, with 7 bases sitting between them. The CDR3 spells CASSPSPYNEQFF. In DNA form, the CDR3 reads TGTGCCAGCAGCCCCTCCCCCTACAATGAGCAGTTCTTC. The full variable domain, completed using reference TRBV5-4 and TRBJ2-1, is ETGVTQSPTHLIKTRGQQVTLRCSSQSGHNTVSWYQQALGQGPQFIFQYYREEENGRGNFPPRFSGLQFPNYSSELNVNALELDDSALYLCASSPSPYNEQFFGPGTRLTVL.

This clonotype was recorded only once. The J gene is TRBJ1-1, the V gene TRBV25-1, with TRBD1 identical over 10 bases. CDR1 is MGHDK and CDR2 is SYGVNS in the germline V gene. The CDR3 has 15 amino acids. Unmatched junction bases numbered 10, after V lost 6 bases and J lost 6 bases. CDR3 in amino acids: CASSAIDRGRPEAFF. Written as DNA, the CDR3 is TGTGCCAGCAGCGCTATTGACAGGGGGCGGCCTGAAGCTTTCTTT.